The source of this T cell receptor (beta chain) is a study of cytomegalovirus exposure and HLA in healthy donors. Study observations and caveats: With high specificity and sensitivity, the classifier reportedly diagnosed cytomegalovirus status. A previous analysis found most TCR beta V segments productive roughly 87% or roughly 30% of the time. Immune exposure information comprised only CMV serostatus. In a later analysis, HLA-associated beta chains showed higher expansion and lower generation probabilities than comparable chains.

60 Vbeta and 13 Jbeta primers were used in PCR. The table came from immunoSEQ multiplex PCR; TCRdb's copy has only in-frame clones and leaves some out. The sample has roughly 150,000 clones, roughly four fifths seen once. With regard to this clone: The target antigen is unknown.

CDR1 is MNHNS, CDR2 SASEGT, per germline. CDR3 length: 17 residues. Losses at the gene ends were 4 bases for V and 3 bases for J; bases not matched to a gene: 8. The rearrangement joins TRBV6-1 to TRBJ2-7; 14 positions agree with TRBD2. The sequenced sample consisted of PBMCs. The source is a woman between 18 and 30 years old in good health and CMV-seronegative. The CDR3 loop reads CASSGGGGTSGGYEQYF. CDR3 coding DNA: TGTGCCAGCAGTGGAGGGGGCGGGACTAGCGGGGGCTACGAGCAGTACTTC.